This T cell receptor (beta chain) was recorded in a study of cytomegalovirus exposure and HLA in healthy donors. Overall study context: HLA-typed donors were the source of approximately 88 million unique TCRs, which an early data release held. Of the donors genotyped, approximately 410 in all, 65% to 90% fell in the Caucasian-associated ancestry cluster. Notes on the study in general: Several of the most significant clusters appeared, in a later analysis, to be linked to common viral pathogens.

As for this clone: The antigen is not known.

Germline V gives CDR1 SEHNR, CDR2 FQNEAQ (reference sequence). The V gene lost 5 bases and the J gene lost 2 bases, with 15 bases spanning the gap. There are 16 residues in the CDR3. Researchers ran the PCR with 60 Vbeta and 13 Jbeta primers. Original processing methods: In a later analysis, 10 million to 11 million of about 80 million unique beta chains occurred in at least two donors. Method: immunoSEQ multiplex PCR; TCRdb's copy keeps in-frame clones and lacks some. D and trimming come from the DNA, and the V and J calls and clone size come from that table. The sample includes some 150,000 clones, around 10% of them seen just once.

This TCR derives from a middle-aged woman in good health and CMV-seropositive. Sequences were obtained from PBMCs. The chain is built from TRBV7-9 and TRBJ2-2; the D gene is possibly TRBD1 (6 bases). In nucleotides, the CDR3 is TGTGCCAGCAGCCCGAAGGGACAACTAAACACCGGGGAGCTGTTTTTT. This translates into CASSPKGQLNTGELFF.